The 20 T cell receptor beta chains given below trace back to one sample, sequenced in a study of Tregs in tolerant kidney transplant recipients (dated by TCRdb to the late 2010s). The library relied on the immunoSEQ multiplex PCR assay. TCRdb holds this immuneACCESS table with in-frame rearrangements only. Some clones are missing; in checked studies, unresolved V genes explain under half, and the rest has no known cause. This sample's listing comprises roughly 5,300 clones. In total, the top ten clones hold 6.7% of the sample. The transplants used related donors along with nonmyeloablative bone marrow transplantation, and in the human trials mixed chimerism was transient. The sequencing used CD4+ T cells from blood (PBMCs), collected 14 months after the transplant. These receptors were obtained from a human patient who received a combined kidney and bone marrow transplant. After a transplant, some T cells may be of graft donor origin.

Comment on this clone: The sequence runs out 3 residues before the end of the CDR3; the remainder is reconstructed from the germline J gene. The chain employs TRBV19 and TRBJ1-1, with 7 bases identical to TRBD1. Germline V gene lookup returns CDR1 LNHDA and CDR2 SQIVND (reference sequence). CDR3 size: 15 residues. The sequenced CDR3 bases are TGTGCCAGTAGAGGGATCGGGCAGGGGGACAATGAG. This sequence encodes CASRGIGQGDNE. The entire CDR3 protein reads CASRGIGQGDNEAFF.

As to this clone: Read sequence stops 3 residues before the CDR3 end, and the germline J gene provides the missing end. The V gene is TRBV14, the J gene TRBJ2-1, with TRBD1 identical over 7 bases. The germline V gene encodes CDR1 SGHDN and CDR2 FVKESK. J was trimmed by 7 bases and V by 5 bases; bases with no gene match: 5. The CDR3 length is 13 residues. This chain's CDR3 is CASSTRQGNEQFF. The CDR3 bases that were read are TGTGCCAGCAGCACTAGACAGGGAAATGAG.

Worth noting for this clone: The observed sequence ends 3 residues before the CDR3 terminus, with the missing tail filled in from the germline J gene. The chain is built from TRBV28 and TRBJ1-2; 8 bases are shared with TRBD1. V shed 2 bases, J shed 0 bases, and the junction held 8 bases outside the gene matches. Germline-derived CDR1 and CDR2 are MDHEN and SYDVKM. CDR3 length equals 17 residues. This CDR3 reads CASSLRTGSMANYGYTF. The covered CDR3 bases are TGTGCCAGCAGTTTAAGGACAGGGTCGATGGCTAACTATGGC.

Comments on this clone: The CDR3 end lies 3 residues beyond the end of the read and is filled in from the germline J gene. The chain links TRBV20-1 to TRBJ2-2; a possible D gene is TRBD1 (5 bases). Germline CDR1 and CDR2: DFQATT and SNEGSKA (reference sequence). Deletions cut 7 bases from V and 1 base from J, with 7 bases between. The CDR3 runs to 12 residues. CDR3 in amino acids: CSVDRNTGELFF. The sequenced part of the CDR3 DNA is TGCAGTGTCGACAGGAACACCGGGGAG.

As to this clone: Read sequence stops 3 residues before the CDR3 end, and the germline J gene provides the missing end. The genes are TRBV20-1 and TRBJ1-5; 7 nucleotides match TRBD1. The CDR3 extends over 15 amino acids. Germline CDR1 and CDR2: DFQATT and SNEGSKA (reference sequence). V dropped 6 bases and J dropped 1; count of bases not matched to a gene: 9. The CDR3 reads CSASVQGPSNQPQHF. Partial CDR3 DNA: TGCAGTGCATCCGTACAGGGGCCGAGCAATCAGCCC.

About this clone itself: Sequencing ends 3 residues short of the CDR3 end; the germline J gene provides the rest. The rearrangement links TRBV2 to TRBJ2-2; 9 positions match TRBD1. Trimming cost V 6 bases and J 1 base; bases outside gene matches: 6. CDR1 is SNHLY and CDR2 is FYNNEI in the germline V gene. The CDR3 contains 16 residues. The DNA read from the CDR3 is TGTGCCAGCAGCGCCCCGGGACAGGGGAACACCGGGGAG. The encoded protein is CASSAPGQGNTGE. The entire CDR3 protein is CASSAPGQGNTGELFF.

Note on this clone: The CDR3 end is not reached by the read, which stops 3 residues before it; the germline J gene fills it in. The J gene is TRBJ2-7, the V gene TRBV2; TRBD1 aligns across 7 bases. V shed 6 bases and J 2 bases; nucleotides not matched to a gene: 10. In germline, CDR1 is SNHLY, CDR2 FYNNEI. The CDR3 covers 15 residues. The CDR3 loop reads CASRGVGTETYEQYF. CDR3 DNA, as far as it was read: TGTGCCAGCAGAGGGGTAGGGACAGAGACCTACGAG.

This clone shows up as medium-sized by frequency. CDR3: CASSPGTRGPGELFF. CDR3 DNA (partial): TGCGCCAGCAGCCCCGGGACTAGGGGTCCCGGGGAG. The rearrangement links TRBV5-1 to TRBJ2-2, with 8 bases identical to TRBD2. The CDR3 goes on 3 residues after the read ends, and that part is filled in from the germline J gene. Germline V gene sequence: CDR1 SGHRS, CDR2 YFSETQ. Trimming at V came to 4 bases and at J to 6 bases, leaving 8 bases not matched to a gene. This CDR3 spans 15 amino acids.

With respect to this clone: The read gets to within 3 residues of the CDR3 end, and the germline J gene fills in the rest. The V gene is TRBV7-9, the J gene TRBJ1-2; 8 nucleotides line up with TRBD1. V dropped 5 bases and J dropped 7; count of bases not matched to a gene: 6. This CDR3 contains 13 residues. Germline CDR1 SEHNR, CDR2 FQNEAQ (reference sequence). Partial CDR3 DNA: TGTGCCAGCAGCATCTTACAGGGGGGTGGC. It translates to CASSILQGGG. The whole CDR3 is CASSILQGGGYTF.

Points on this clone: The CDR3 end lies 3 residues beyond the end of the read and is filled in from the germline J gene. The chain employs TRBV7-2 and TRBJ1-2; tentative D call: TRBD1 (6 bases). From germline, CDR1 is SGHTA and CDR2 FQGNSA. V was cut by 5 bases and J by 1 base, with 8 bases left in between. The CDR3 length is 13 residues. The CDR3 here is CASSLDSNYGYTF. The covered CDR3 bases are TGTGCCAGCAGCCTGGACAGTAACTATGGC.

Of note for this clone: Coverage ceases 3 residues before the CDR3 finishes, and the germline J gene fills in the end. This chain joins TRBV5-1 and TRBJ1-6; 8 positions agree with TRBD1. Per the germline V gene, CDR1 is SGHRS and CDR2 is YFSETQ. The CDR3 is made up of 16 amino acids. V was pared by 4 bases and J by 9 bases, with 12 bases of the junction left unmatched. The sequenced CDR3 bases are TGCGCCAGCAGCCCCTACGGACAGGGCGAGGGTTCACCC. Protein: CASSPYGQGEGSP. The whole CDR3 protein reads CASSPYGQGEGSPLHF. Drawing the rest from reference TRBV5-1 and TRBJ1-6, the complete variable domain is KAGVTQTPRYLIKTRGQQVTLSCSPISGHRSVSWYQQTPGQGLQFLFEYFSETQRNKGNFPGRFSGRQFSNSRSEMNVSTLELGDSALYLCASSPYGQGEGSPLHFGNGTRLTVT.

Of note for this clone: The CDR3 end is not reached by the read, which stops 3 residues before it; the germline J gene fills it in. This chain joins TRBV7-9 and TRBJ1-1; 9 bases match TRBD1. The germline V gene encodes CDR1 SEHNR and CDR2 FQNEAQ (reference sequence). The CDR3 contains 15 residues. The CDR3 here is CASSSPGQGLLEAFF. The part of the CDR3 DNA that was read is TGTGCCAGCAGCTCTCCGGGACAGGGACTCCTCGAG.

CDR3 DNA (partial): TGCGCCAGCCGAGCGACAGAAGATCAGCCC. This encodes CASRATEDQP. The complete CDR3 sequence is CASRATEDQPQHF. This chain uses TRBV5-1 with TRBJ1-5; possibly TRBD1 for D (5 bases). The CDR3 extends 3 residues past the end of the read, so its final part is completed from the germline J gene. With 7 bases removed from V and 5 bases from J, the gap between germline ends came to 13 bases. CDR1 and CDR2 (germline): SGHRS, YFSETQ. There are 13 residues in the CDR3.

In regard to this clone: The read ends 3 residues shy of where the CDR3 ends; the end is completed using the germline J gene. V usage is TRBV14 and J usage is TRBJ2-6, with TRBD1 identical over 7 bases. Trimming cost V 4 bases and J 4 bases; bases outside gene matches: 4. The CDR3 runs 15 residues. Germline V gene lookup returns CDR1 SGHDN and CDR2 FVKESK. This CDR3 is CASSRQGRGANVLTF. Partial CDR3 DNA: TGTGCCAGCAGCCGACAGGGTAGGGGGGCCAACGTC. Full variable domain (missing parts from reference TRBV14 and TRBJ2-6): EAGVTQFPSHSVIEKGQTVTLRCDPISGHDNLYWYRRVMGKEIKFLLHFVKESKQDESGMPNNRFLAERTGGTYSTLKVQPAELEDSGVYFCASSRQGRGANVLTFGAGSRLTVL.

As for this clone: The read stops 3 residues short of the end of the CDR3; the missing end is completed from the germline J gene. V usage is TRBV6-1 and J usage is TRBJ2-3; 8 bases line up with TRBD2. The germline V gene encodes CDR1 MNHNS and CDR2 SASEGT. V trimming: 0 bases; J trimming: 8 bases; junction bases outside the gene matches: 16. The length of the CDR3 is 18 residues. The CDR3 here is CASSEALSGGAFGSTQYF. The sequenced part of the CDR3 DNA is TGTGCCAGCAGTGAAGCGTTGAGCGGGGGTGCGTTTGGCAGTACG.

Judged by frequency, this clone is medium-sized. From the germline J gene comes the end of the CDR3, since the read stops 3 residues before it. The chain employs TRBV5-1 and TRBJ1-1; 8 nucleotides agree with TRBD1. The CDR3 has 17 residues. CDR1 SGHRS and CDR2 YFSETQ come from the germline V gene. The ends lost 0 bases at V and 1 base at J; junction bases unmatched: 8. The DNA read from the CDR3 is TGCGCCAGCAGCTTGGGTCGGACAGGGTATAGGAACACTGAA. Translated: CASSLGRTGYRNTE. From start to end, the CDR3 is CASSLGRTGYRNTEAFF. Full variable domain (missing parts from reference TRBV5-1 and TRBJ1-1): KAGVTQTPRYLIKTRGQQVTLSCSPISGHRSVSWYQQTPGQGLQFLFEYFSETQRNKGNFPGRFSGRQFSNSRSEMNVSTLELGDSALYLCASSLGRTGYRNTEAFFGQGTRLTVV.

CDR3 loop: CASSLQGAGYEQYF. CDR3 DNA, as far as it was read: TGCGCCAGCAGCCTACAGGGGGCGGGATACGAG. The V call is TRBV5-1, the J call TRBJ2-7; 9 nucleotides align to TRBD1. The read ends 3 residues shy of where the CDR3 ends; the end is completed using the germline J gene. This CDR3 has 14 residues. Germline V CDR1 and CDR2: SGHRS, YFSETQ. With V trimmed by 4 bases and J by 4 bases, 6 bases remained unmatched. Combining the CDR3 with reference TRBV5-1 and TRBJ2-7 gives the whole variable domain KAGVTQTPRYLIKTRGQQVTLSCSPISGHRSVSWYQQTPGQGLQFLFEYFSETQRNKGNFPGRFSGRQFSNSRSEMNVSTLELGDSALYLCASSLQGAGYEQYFGPGTRLTVT.

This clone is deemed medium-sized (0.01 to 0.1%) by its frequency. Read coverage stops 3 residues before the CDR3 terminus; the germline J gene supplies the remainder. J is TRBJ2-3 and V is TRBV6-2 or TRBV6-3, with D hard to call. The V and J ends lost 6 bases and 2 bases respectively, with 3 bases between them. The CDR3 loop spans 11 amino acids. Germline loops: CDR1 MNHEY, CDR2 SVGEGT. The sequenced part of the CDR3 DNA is TGTGCCAGCAGCCACACAGATACG. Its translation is CASSHTDT. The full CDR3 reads CASSHTDTQYF.

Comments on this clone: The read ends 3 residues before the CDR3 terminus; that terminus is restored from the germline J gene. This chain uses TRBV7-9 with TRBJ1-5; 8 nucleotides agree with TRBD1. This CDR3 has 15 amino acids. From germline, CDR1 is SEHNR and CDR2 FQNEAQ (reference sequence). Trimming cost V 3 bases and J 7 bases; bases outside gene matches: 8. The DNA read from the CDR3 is TGTGCCAGCAGCTTGGCAGGGGGCGCTGCCCAGCCC. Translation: CASSLAGGAAQP. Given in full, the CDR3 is CASSLAGGAAQPQHF.

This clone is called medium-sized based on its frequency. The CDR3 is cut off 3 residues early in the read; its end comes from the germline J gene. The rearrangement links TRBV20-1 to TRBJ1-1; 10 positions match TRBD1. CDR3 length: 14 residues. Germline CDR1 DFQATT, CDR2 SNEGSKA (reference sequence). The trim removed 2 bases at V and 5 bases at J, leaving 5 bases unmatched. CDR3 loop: CSARRQGAGTEAFF. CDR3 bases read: TGCAGTGCTAGACGACAGGGGGCTGGGACTGAA.